A selection of T cell receptor beta chains follows, all from one sample in a study of T-cell reconstitution after alpha-beta-depleted transplantation in children. TCRdb processed the PCR reads anew with MiXCR; each CDR3 protein has one entry. This sample has approximately 230,000 distinct CDR3 sequences, with roughly a quarter found just once. The sequenced sample was PBMCs, mostly from graft donor cells, obtained 360 days after TCRalphabeta/CD19-depleted stem cell transplant. These TCRs come from a female patient aged 2-15 years who had a stem cell transplant for congenital amegakaryocytic thrombocytopenia, so the T cells may come from the graft donor. CDR3s include the opening cysteine and the closing phenylalanine or tryptophan. The D gene is left open where the match is weak. Rows give clone size only sometimes, using once, few, many, or a class for an expanded clone.

d_call	clone_size	v_call	j_call	cdr3_nt	cdr3_aa
NA	many	TRBV20-1	TRBJ2-2	TGCAGTGCTAGAGAAGTTGGCACCGGGGAGCTGTTTTTT	CSAREVGTGELFF
NA	NA	TRBV4-1	TRBJ1-1	TGCGCCAGCACTAGAGGCCCGAACACTGAAGCTTTCTTT	CASTRGPNTEAFF
NA	few	TRBV20-1	TRBJ2-7	TGCAGTGCTCTGAGGGGGGCTTTTAACGACGAGCAGTACTTC	CSALRGAFNDEQYF
NA	few	TRBV4-1	TRBJ2-1	TGCGCCAGCAGCCGGACCGAGGCGTACTCCTACAATGAGCAGTTCTTC	CASSRTEAYSYNEQFF
TRBD2	NA	TRBV10-3	TRBJ2-5	TGTGCCATCTCCTCTAGCGGGGGAATCCAAGAGACCCAGTACTTC	CAISSSGGIQETQYF
NA	few	TRBV6-5	TRBJ2-5	TGTGCCAGCAGTTTTTTAGGAGAGACCCAGTACTTC	CASSFLGETQYF
NA	few	TRBV28	TRBJ1-1	TGTGCCAGCAGTTTCGGGGTGGCTTTCTTT	CASSFGVAFF
NA	few	TRBV28	TRBJ1-5	TGTGCCAGCAGTTCCGTGGTAAATCAGCCCCAGCATTTT	CASSSVVNQPQHF
NA	many	TRBV12-3/TRBV12-4	TRBJ2-1	TGTGCCAGCAGTTATCGACAACCACTACCCTCATACAATGAGCAGTTCTTC	CASSYRQPLPSYNEQFF
TRBD1	NA	TRBV5-1	TRBJ2-5	TGCGCCAGCAGCACAGGGGCGTTCAGCGCGGGAGAGACCCAGTACTTC	CASSTGAFSAGETQYF
NA	NA	TRBV5-1	TRBJ1-5	TGCGCCACCCGTGGGAGGTATAGCAATCAGCCCCAGCATTTT	CATRGRYSNQPQHF
TRBD1	NA	TRBV30	TRBJ2-2	TGTGCCTGGAGCCACACAGGGGGCCTCGGGGAGCTGTTTTTT	CAWSHTGGLGELFF
TRBD1	NA	TRBV19	TRBJ2-1	TGTGCCAGTAGTCCCCGGACAGGGACCTTCTTTGAGCAGTTCTTC	CASSPRTGTFFEQFF
TRBD2	NA	TRBV5-1	TRBJ2-7	TGCGCCAGCAGCTGGACTAGCGGGGGGACTTGGGAGCAGTACTTC	CASSWTSGGTWEQYF
NA	many	TRBV7-6	TRBJ2-2	TGTGCCAGCAGCTTAGCAGGGGCGGGCACCGGGGAGCTGTTTTTT	CASSLAGAGTGELFF
NA	few	TRBV11-2	TRBJ2-7	TGTGCCAGCAGCTCCCCTCGAAGGGGGTCCTACGAGCAGTACTTC	CASSSPRRGSYEQYF
TRBD1	NA	TRBV29-1	TRBJ2-1	TGCAGCGTGGGCCGGGACAGGGGTTACAATGAGCAGTTCTTC	CSVGRDRGYNEQFF
NA	few	TRBV3-1	TRBJ1-6	TGTGCCAGCAGCCCGACCCTTAATTCACCCCTCCACTTT	CASSPTLNSPLHF
TRBD1	NA	TRBV12-3/TRBV12-4	TRBJ1-2	TGTGCCAGCAGTTGGGACAGGGGCTGGGGCTACACCTTC	CASSWDRGWGYTF
TRBD2	NA	TRBV7-3	TRBJ2-3	TGTGCCAGCAGCCACGGGACTAGCGGGATAAGCACAGATACGCAGTATTTT	CASSHGTSGISTDTQYF
NA	NA	TRBV2	TRBJ2-7	TGTGCCAGCAGTGACCCTAGCGCGGCGGCCTACGAGCAGTACTTC	CASSDPSAAAYEQYF
NA	NA	TRBV6-2/TRBV6-3	TRBJ2-2	TGTGCCAGCAGTTACAGGGGGAACACCGGGGAGCTGTTTTTT	CASSYRGNTGELFF
NA	NA	TRBV4-1	TRBJ1-6	TGCGCCAGCAGCCAAGATCTTCGGGCCCTTTGGAATTCACCCCTCCACTTT	CASSQDLRALWNSPLHF
NA	once	TRBV20-1	TRBJ2-6	TGCAGTGCTTCTCAAGGGAACGACCCATACTCTGGGGCCAACGTCCTGACTTTC	CSASQGNDPYSGANVLTF
NA	few	TRBV20-1	TRBJ1-2	TGCAGTGCTAGTGAGGGGGGGTATGGCTACACCTTC	CSASEGGYGYTF
NA	few	TRBV4-2	TRBJ1-4	TGTGCCAGCAGCCAATCGAGGGACGGGGGCGGTGAAAAACTGTTTTTT	CASSQSRDGGGEKLFF
NA	many	TRBV29-1	TRBJ2-2	TGCAGCGTTGGCTCGGGACAAACGAACACCGGGGAGCTGTTTTTT	CSVGSGQTNTGELFF
NA	NA	TRBV15	TRBJ2-1	TGTGCCACCGCCGAATCCCCTATGGACTCCTACAATGAGCAGTTCTTC	CATAESPMDSYNEQFF
NA	NA	TRBV5-1	TRBJ1-1	TGCGCCAGCACAACCCAGGACATGAACACTGAAGCTTTCTTT	CASTTQDMNTEAFF
TRBD2	NA	TRBV4-1	TRBJ2-1	TGCGCCAGCAGCCAAGATGGTGGACTAGCGGTCAATGAGCAGTTCTTC	CASSQDGGLAVNEQFF
NA	NA	TRBV5-1	TRBJ2-7	TGCGCCAGCAGCGCGGCTGGGGTGATTTACGAGCAGTACTTC	CASSAAGVIYEQYF
TRBD2	NA	TRBV5-1	TRBJ2-7	TGCGCCAGCAGCTTCGGGACTAGCGGTAACCCCTACGAGCAGTACTTC	CASSFGTSGNPYEQYF
NA	NA	TRBV5-5	TRBJ1-5	TGTGCCAGCAGCCGCCGGAATCAGCCCCAGCATTTT	CASSRRNQPQHF
TRBD2	NA	TRBV29-1	TRBJ2-5	TGCAGCGTTGAAGATCTAGGTACTAGCGGAAAAGAGACCCAGTACTTC	CSVEDLGTSGKETQYF
TRBD1	NA	TRBV18	TRBJ1-6	TGTGCCAGCTCTCCCGACAGGGGGCTACCACCCCTCCACTTT	CASSPDRGLPPLHF
TRBD1	few	TRBV5-1	TRBJ1-2	TGCGCCAGCAGAGAAGGGACAGGATATGGCTACACCTTC	CASREGTGYGYTF
TRBD1	NA	TRBV5-5	TRBJ2-2	TGTGCCAGCAGCTTGGTCCACAGGGGGTCGGACACCGGGGAGCTGTTTTTT	CASSLVHRGSDTGELFF
NA	NA	TRBV12-3/TRBV12-4	TRBJ2-5	TGTGCCAGCAGTTTCGCCGCCAGCGAGGCAGCTCGAGAGACCCAGTACTTC	CASSFAASEAARETQYF
NA	NA	TRBV11-2	TRBJ2-7	TGTGCCAGCAGCTTAGGGGGCAGGGTGTACGAGCAGTACTTC	CASSLGGRVYEQYF
NA	few	TRBV20-1	TRBJ2-7	TGCAGTGCTAGCAAAGAAACTAGTAGTAACGAGCAGTACTTC	CSASKETSSNEQYF
TRBD2	few	TRBV6-2/TRBV6-3	TRBJ2-1	TGTGCCAGCAGTTCCTCGACTAGCCCAAGAAGGGATGAGCAGTTCTTC	CASSSSTSPRRDEQFF
NA	NA	TRBV20-1	TRBJ2-1	TGCAGTGCCTGGGGCCTTATGGGGGAGCAGTTCTTC	CSAWGLMGEQFF